This is a list of T cell receptor beta chains from one sample in a study of blood T cell repertoires in COVID-19. Method: immunoSEQ multiplex PCR; TCRdb's copy keeps in-frame clones and lacks some. The sample comprises about 61,000 clones, around 87% of which are singletons, and about 6.3% rests with the top ten. Sequenced input: peripheral blood. Receptor source: a man between 60 and 75 years old with acute or convalescent COVID-19. Each CDR3 is given with its conserved first and last residue. Fields, in order: D gene, J gene, V gene, CDR3 protein. A D gene is named only where the DNA matches it firmly.

D: .
J: TRBJ1-1
V: TRBV19
CDR3: CASSPRDSRRTEAFF

D: .
J: TRBJ1-5
V: TRBV18
CDR3: CASSPPGPGFDQPQHF

D: .
J: TRBJ1-5
V: TRBV27
CDR3: CASSFSPNQPQHF

D: TRBD1
J: TRBJ2-7
V: TRBV27
CDR3: CASSPLPGQYEQYF

D: .
J: TRBJ1-1
V: TRBV5-1
CDR3: CASSLELGTHLNTEAFF

D: TRBD1
J: TRBJ1-1
V: TRBV30
CDR3: CAWSLDRGTEAFF

D: .
J: TRBJ2-7
V: TRBV12-2
CDR3: CASRLAMRGTREYF

D: TRBD1
J: TRBJ2-3
V: TRBV7-9
CDR3: CASSPTGAGTDTQYF

D: TRBD1
J: TRBJ1-1
V: TRBV25-1
CDR3: CASSSGGQGLEAFF

D: .
J: TRBJ1-2
V: TRBV5-6
CDR3: CASSLYFRGANYGYTF

D: TRBD1
J: TRBJ1-2
V: TRBV6-5
CDR3: CASRPGQGPYGYTF

D: .
J: TRBJ2-1
V: TRBV5-8
CDR3: CASSFGGNEQFF

D: TRBD1
J: TRBJ1-4
V: TRBV3-1/TRBV3-2
CDR3: CASSPGTGLEKLFF

D: TRBD1
J: TRBJ2-7
V: TRBV2
CDR3: CASTFMTGEGLKYF

D: TRBD1
J: TRBJ2-1
V: TRBV7-2
CDR3: CASSGSGTGGYNEQFF

D: .
J: TRBJ2-3
V: TRBV5-4
CDR3: CASSPINGDTQYF

D: .
J: TRBJ2-1
V: TRBV12-3/TRBV12-4
CDR3: CASSPGYNEQFF

D: .
J: TRBJ1-5
V: TRBV21-1
CDR3: CASSPLTRGGCNQPQHF

D: .
J: TRBJ1-3
V: TRBV19
CDR3: CASRQSSGNTIYF

D: .
J: TRBJ2-1
V: TRBV4-1
CDR3: CASSQDEASEDNEQFF

D: .
J: TRBJ2-7
V: TRBV5-4
CDR3: CASSLRGAYEQYF

D: .
J: TRBJ1-1
V: TRBV5-6
CDR3: CASSLISTEAFF

D: .
J: TRBJ1-5
V: TRBV6-2/TRBV6-3
CDR3: CASSYVSNQPQHF

D: .
J: TRBJ2-5
V: TRBV6-2/TRBV6-3
CDR3: CASSYSNLDGDKTQYF

D: .
J: TRBJ1-1
V: TRBV7-8
CDR3: CASSLVTQGAFF

D: .
J: TRBJ1-4
V: TRBV13
CDR3: CASSFGQSGEKLFF

D: TRBD2
J: TRBJ2-2
V: TRBV4-3
CDR3: CASSYLTSGGTYFTGELFF

D: .
J: TRBJ1-4
V: TRBV6-5
CDR3: CASRRGRSWEKLFF

D: TRBD2
J: TRBJ2-3
V: TRBV5-1
CDR3: CATSSGTSSDTQYF

D: .
J: TRBJ1-1
V: TRBV4-1
CDR3: CASSQGRGATEAFF

D: .
J: TRBJ2-2
V: TRBV7-2
CDR3: CASSLRGYSNTGELFF

D: TRBD2
J: TRBJ2-1
V: TRBV7-9
CDR3: CASSSWTSGGNEQFF

D: TRBD1
J: TRBJ1-2
V: TRBV2
CDR3: CASSDAGRGYGYTF

D: TRBD1
J: TRBJ1-2
V: TRBV5-6
CDR3: CASSLMPGQAAIYGYTF

D: .
J: TRBJ2-7
V: TRBV6-2/TRBV6-3
CDR3: CASSSTEISYEQYF